The present T cell receptor beta chain was sequenced within a study of a mutant IDH1 vaccine in newly diagnosed glioma. Study summary: Vaccination followed radiotherapy alone by 4-6 weeks, or accompanied temozolomide cycles. Treated patients were roughly 62% male, approximately 38% female, mean age around 40 years. Patients arrived already treated with radiotherapy, temozolomide, or both, most having had both. Whole-study findings and limits: Apparently, pseudoprogression bore no relation to changes among the top peripheral T cell clonotypes.

Time point: week 23, last vaccination. Each dose of the vaccine consisted of 300 ug of mutant IDH1 20-mer peptide, with topical imiquimod. This table comes from immunoSEQ multiplex PCR, and its TCRdb copy is limited to in-frame clones, with some not included. The table shows around 60,000 clones, with roughly 85% occurring only once. As regards this clone: Its specificity is not known.

Trimming left V 0 bases short and J 2 bases short, with 30 bases between. Germline V CDR1 and CDR2: SGHRS, YFSETQ. CDR3 length: 22 amino acids. The chain uses TRBV5-1 and TRBJ2-1, with D perhaps TRBD1 or TRBD2 (6 bases each). Sequenced here: PBMCs, sampled from a glioma patient whose treatment included an IDH1 peptide vaccine. The source is a man aged 25-40 years with glioma. The CDR3 coding sequence is TGCGCCAGCAGCTTGGCCTCGCCTAAGACAGGAGGGATCGGTAGCGCCTACAATGAGCAGTTCTTC. Translation: CASSLASPKTGGIGSAYNEQFF.